The 22 T cell receptor beta chains listed next were all sequenced from one sample in a study of technical replicates of blood from a handful of donors. This table comes from immunoSEQ multiplex PCR, and its TCRdb copy is limited to in-frame clones, with some not included. There are tens of thousands of clones in the sample; approximately 97% occur only once, and approximately 0.18% lies in the top ten. What was sequenced was T cells isolated from PBMCs. Receptor source: a human donor in good health.

The chain combines TRBV7-6 with TRBJ2-1; TRBD1 matches at 7 bases. This CDR3 region has 13 residues. V lost 7 bases and J lost 9; bases outside the gene matches: 9. CDR1 is SGHVS, CDR2 FNYEAQ, per germline. CDR3 coding DNA: TGTGCCAGCAAAAAACAGGGGTTGAGTGAGCAGTTCTTC. Translating gives CASKKQGLSEQFF.

The gene calls are TRBV5-1 and TRBJ2-2, with 7 bases matching TRBD2. The J segment lost 0 bases and the V segment lost 1 base, leaving 3 bases of the junction unmatched. Germline lookup yields CDR1 SGHRS and CDR2 YFSETQ. The CDR3 spans 16 residues. CDR3 residues: CASSLLGGTNTGELFF. In nucleotides, the CDR3 is TGCGCCAGCAGCTTGTTGGGAGGGACGAACACCGGGGAGCTGTTTTTT. Combining the CDR3 with reference TRBV5-1 and TRBJ2-2 gives the whole variable domain KAGVTQTPRYLIKTRGQQVTLSCSPISGHRSVSWYQQTPGQGLQFLFEYFSETQRNKGNFPGRFSGRQFSNSRSEMNVSTLELGDSALYLCASSLLGGTNTGELFFGEGSRLTVL.

The chain uses TRBV4-1 and TRBJ1-2; D is perhaps TRBD1 (6 bases). This CDR3 has 17 residues. V was clipped by 0 bases and J by 4 bases, with 18 bases between them. The germline V gene has CDR1 MGHRA and CDR2 YSYEKL. CDR3 nucleotide sequence: TGCGCCAGCAGCCAAGAAGCCGGCACCGGGACACCCTATGGCTACACCTTC. Its protein product is CASSQEAGTGTPYGYTF.

The V and J genes are TRBV5-6 and TRBJ1-1, with 7 bases fitting TRBD1. The CDR3 extends over 14 amino acids. V lost 1 base to trimming and J lost 0 bases; unmatched junction nucleotides: 0. CDR1 and CDR2 (germline): SGHDT, YYEEEE. The CDR3 DNA reads as TGTGCCAGCAGCTTGCAGGGGGTGAACACTGAAGCTTTCTTT. It codes for CASSLQGVNTEAFF. Full variable domain (missing parts from reference TRBV5-6 and TRBJ1-1): DAGVTQSPTHLIKTRGQQVTLRCSPKSGHDTVSWYQQALGQGPQFIFQYYEEEERQRGNFPDRFSGHQFPNYSSELNVNALLLGDSALYLCASSLQGVNTEAFFGQGTRLTVV.

The rearrangement joins TRBV9 to TRBJ2-7, with no clear D. CDR1 SGDLS and CDR2 YYNGEE come from the germline V gene. CDR3 length: 15 amino acids. The germline V and J ends were trimmed by 0 bases and 0 bases, with 10 bases remaining between them. The CDR3 nucleotides read TGTGCCAGCAGCGTAGGAACTTCAGGCTCCTACGAGCAGTACTTC. Translating gives CASSVGTSGSYEQYF.

The gene calls are TRBV5-4 and TRBJ2-4; a weak D match, TRBD1 (5 bases). V lost 4 bases, J lost 6 bases, and 17 bases lay in between. The germline V gene has CDR1 SGHNT and CDR2 YYREEE (reference sequence). The CDR3 sequence is 15 residues long. DNA for the CDR3: TGTGCCAGCAGCCCAGGGCCTGGGTGGGGAAACATTCAGTACTTC. This encodes CASSPGPGWGNIQYF.

This chain links TRBV28 with TRBJ2-1; 8 bases fit TRBD1. V lost 3 bases, J lost 4 bases, and 5 bases stayed unmatched. In germline, CDR1 is MDHEN, CDR2 SYDVKM. CDR3 size: 15 residues. In DNA form, the CDR3 reads TGTGCCAGCAGTTTTCCGGACAGGGCATACAATGAGCAGTTCTTC. Its translation: CASSFPDRAYNEQFF.

The chain joins TRBV27 to TRBJ2-7; 12 bases map to TRBD1. Trimming at V came to 6 bases and at J to 6 bases, leaving 9 bases not matched to a gene. Per the germline V gene, CDR1 is MNHEY and CDR2 is SMNVEV (reference sequence). The CDR3 covers 15 residues. CDR3 region: CASSDLGTGGIEQYF. CDR3 DNA sequence: TGTGCCAGCAGCGACCTAGGGACAGGGGGCATCGAGCAGTACTTC.

This chain's CDR3 is CAISGGVSYNEQFF. The CDR3 DNA is TGTGCCATCAGTGGGGGGGTCTCCTACAATGAGCAGTTCTTC. The V gene is TRBV10-3, the J gene TRBJ2-1, with TRBD2 as a possible D gene (6 bases). This CDR3 comprises 14 residues. Germline V gives CDR1 ENHRY, CDR2 SYGVKD. Trimming pared 4 bases from V and 0 bases from J, leaving 7 bases between.

This rearrangement joins TRBV15 to TRBJ2-5; D perhaps matches TRBD1 (7 bases). The CDR3 consists of 16 residues. Trimming cost V 4 bases and J 5 bases, with 20 bases left between them. The V gene's germline CDR1 is LNHNV and CDR2 YYDKDF (reference sequence). The CDR3 DNA follows: TGTGCCACCAGCAAAACAGGGGAGGCGCAAGAGGAGACCCAGTACTTC. Translation: CATSKTGEAQEETQYF.

The chain employs TRBV7-8 and TRBJ2-7, with D maybe TRBD1 (6 bases). Trimming cost V 4 bases and J 5 bases, with 21 bases left between them. Germline CDR1 reads SGHVS; CDR2 reads FQNEAQ. The CDR3 loop spans 16 amino acids. DNA for the CDR3: TGTGCCAGCAGCTACCCCCCAGGGGTAACACCTAACGAGCAGTACTTC. This gives the protein CASSYPPGVTPNEQYF.

This clone was recorded once. This chain connects TRBV28 to TRBJ2-7; D ambiguous. Germline-derived CDR1 and CDR2 are MDHEN and SYDVKM. The CDR3 contains 16 residues. V was trimmed by 2 bases and J by 1 base, leaving 15 bases between them. The CDR3 DNA reads as TGTGCCAGCAGTTTAATTCCACTTGAGGCGTCCTACGAGCAGTACTTC. This sequence encodes CASSLIPLEASYEQYF.

The chain recombines TRBV19 with TRBJ1-5, with D possibly matching TRBD1 (6 bases). Trimming left V 4 bases short and J 0 bases short, with 19 bases between. The V gene's germline CDR1 is LNHDA and CDR2 SQIVND (reference sequence). The CDR3 totals 18 residues. In DNA, the CDR3 is TGTGCCAGTAGTAGCCCGGGACACTTATTATATAGCAATCAGCCCCAGCATTTT. Translating gives CASSSPGHLLYSNQPQHF.

This sequence joins TRBV25-1 and TRBJ1-1; D is unclear. This CDR3 region has 11 residues. CDR1 and CDR2 from the germline V gene are MGHDK and SYGVNS. Trimming left V 3 bases short and J 4 bases short, with 3 bases between. Here the CDR3 DNA reads TGTGCCAGCAGTGACGTCACTGAAGCTTTCTTT. Translated, it gives CASSDVTEAFF.

This clone appeared a few times. V is TRBV18 and J is TRBJ1-1; D is unresolved. The CDR3 totals 14 residues. V lost 7 bases, J lost 2 bases, and 14 bases lay in between. Germline V gives CDR1 KGHSH, CDR2 LQKENI. In DNA, the CDR3 is TGTGCCAGCTTACAATTAAGCGTTAACACTGAAGCTTTCTTT. It specifies CASLQLSVNTEAFF.

This chain uses TRBV18 with TRBJ2-1; tentatively, D is TRBD2 (5 bases). The V and J ends lost 2 bases and 12 bases respectively, with 20 bases between them. This CDR3 comprises 15 residues. Per germline, CDR1 KGHSH and CDR2 LQKENI. The CDR3 protein is CASSPGETGSYGQFF. Here the CDR3 DNA reads TGTGCCAGCTCACCAGGGGAGACGGGGTCCTACGGGCAGTTCTTC.

The V call is TRBV7-9, the J call TRBJ2-7; TRBD1 agrees at 8 bases. Per germline, CDR1 SEHNR and CDR2 FQNEAQ (reference sequence). V lost 7 bases, J lost 3 bases, and 17 bases stayed unmatched. This CDR3 is built from 17 residues. The CDR3 protein is CASNTGKGTGFVYEQYF. Here the CDR3 DNA reads TGTGCCAGCAACACAGGGAAAGGGACAGGTTTTGTCTACGAGCAGTACTTC.

This clone was counted a single time. The chain has TRBV6-1 and TRBJ2-2; no definite D call. V was trimmed by 2 bases and J by 1 base, leaving 8 bases between them. The CDR3 has 15 amino acids. CDR1 and CDR2 (germline): MNHNS, SASEGT. In nucleotides, the CDR3 is TGTGCCAGCAGTGAATTCGCAGGGAACACCGGGGAGCTGTTTTTT. As protein: CASSEFAGNTGELFF.

This chain links TRBV2 with TRBJ2-7, with D possibly being TRBD2 (6 bases). The V gene's germline CDR1 is SNHLY and CDR2 FYNNEI. Trimming removed 4 bases from V and 3 bases from J, with 19 bases in between. The CDR3 covers 16 residues. In DNA form, the CDR3 reads TGTGCCAGCAGTGCTCAAGGGGAGCGGGTGTACTACGAGCAGTACTTC. Translating gives CASSAQGERVYYEQYF.

The chain employs TRBV27 and TRBJ2-1, with 10 bases lining up with TRBD2. V was pared by 2 bases and J by 7 bases, with 5 bases of the junction left unmatched. The CDR3 consists of 15 residues. CDR1 MNHEY and CDR2 SMNVEV come from the germline V gene (reference sequence). The CDR3 loop is CASSLRTSGGNEQFF. The CDR3 nucleotides are TGTGCCAGCAGTTTACGGACTAGCGGTGGGAATGAGCAGTTCTTC.

In this sample, this clone turned up once. The rearrangement joins TRBV5-4 to TRBJ2-7, with a weak D call TRBD1 (5 bases). CDR3 length: 13 amino acids. The V end was cut by 0 bases, the J end by 4 bases, with 8 bases between. The germline V gene has CDR1 SGHNT and CDR2 YYREEE (reference sequence). CDR3 DNA sequence: TGTGCCAGCAGCTTGGAGACAGCGTACGAGCAGTACTTC. It is translated as CASSLETAYEQYF.

V gene TRBV6-1 combines with J gene TRBJ1-1, with D perhaps matching TRBD1 (5 bases). CDR1 is MNHNS and CDR2 is SASEGT in the germline V gene. There are 13 residues in the CDR3. V lost 6 bases and J 1 base, leaving 9 bases between the germline ends. The CDR3, as DNA: TGTGCCAGCAGGGACGGGGGGAACACTGAAGCTTTCTTT. Translated, it gives CASRDGGNTEAFF.